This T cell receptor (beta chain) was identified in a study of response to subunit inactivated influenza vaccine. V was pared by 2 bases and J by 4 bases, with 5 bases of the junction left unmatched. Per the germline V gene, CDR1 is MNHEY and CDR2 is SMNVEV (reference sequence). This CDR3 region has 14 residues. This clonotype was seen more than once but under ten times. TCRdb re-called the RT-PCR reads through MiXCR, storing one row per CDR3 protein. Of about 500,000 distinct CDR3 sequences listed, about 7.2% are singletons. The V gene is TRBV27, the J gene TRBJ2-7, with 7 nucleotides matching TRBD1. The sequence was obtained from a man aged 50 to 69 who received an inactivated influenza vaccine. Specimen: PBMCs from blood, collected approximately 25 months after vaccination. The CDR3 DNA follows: TGTGCCAGCAGTTTAAGAGTCAGGGGGTACGAGCAGTACTTC. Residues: CASSLRVRGYEQYF.